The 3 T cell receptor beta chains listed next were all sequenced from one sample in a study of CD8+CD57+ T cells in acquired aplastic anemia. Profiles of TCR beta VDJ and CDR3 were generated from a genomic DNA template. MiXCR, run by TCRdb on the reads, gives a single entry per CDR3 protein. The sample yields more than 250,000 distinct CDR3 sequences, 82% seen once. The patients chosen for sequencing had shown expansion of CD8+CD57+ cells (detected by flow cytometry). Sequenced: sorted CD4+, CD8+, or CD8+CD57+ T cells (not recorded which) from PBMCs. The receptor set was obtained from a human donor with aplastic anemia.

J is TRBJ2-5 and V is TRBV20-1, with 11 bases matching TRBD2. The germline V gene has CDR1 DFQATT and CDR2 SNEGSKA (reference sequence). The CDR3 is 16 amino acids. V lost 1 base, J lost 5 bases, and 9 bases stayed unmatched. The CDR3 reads CSARAPLAGGWETQYF. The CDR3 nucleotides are TGCAGTGCTAGAGCACCCTTAGCGGGAGGGTGGGAGACCCAGTACTTC.

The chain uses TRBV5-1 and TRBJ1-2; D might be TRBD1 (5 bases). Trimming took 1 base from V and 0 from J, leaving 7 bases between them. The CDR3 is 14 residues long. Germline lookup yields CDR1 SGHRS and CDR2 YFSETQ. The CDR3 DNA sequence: TGCGCCAGCAGCTTGCCAGGGACTAACTATGGCTACACCTTC. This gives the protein CASSLPGTNYGYTF.

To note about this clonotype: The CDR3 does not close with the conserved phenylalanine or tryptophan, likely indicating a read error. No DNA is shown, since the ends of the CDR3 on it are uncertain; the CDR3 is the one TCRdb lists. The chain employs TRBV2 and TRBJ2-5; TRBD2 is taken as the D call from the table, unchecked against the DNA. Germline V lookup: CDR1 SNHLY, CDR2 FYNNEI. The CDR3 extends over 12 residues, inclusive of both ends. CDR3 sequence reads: CASRLAGGTDSL.